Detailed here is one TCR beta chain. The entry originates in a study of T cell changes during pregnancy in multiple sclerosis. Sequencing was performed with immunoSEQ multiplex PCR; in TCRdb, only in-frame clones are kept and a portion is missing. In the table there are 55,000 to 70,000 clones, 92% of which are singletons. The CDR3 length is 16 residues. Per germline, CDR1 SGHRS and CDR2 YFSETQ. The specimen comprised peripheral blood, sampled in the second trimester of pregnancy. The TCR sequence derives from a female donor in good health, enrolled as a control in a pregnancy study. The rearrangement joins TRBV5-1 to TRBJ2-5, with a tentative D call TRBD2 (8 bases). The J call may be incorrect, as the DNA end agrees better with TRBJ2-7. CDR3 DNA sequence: TGCGCCAGCAGCTTGGATAGCGGGACAGTAACCTACGAGCAGTACTTC. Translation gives CASSLDSGTVTYEQYF.